The 27 T cell receptor beta chains below all came from one sample that was sequenced in a study of shared clonotypes between healthy human individuals. The naive CD8 population came from CD45RO-negative cells selected for CCR7, without terminally differentiated effector memory CD45RA+ cells. Profiling relied on immunoSEQ multiplex PCR, and the TCRdb table lists in-frame clones only, not all of them. This table has hundreds of thousands of clones, 95% to 96% appearing once. Sequences were obtained from naive CD8+ T cells sorted from blood. Receptors were obtained from a woman aged 30 to 39 in good health.

The V and J genes are TRBV11-2 and TRBJ2-1; no reliable D call. V shed 1 base and J shed 8 bases, with 18 bases lying between them. The CDR3 length is 16 residues. The germline V gene encodes CDR1 SGHAT and CDR2 FQNNGV. CDR3 amino acids: CASSLGPGLRKDEQFF. For the CDR3, the DNA is TGTGCCAGCAGCTTAGGTCCCGGATTAAGGAAGGATGAGCAGTTCTTC. Full variable domain (outside the CDR3, taken from reference TRBV11-2 and TRBJ2-1): EAGVAQSPRYKIIEKRQSVAFWCNPISGHATLYWYQQILGQGPKLLIQFQNNGVVDDSQLPKDRFSAERLKGVDSTLKIQPAKLEDSAVYLCASSLGPGLRKDEQFFGPGTRLTVL.

The CDR3 protein is CASSYGTAYGYTF. CDR3 bases: TGTGCCAGCAGCTACGGGACAGCCTATGGCTACACCTTC. The rearrangement uses TRBV11-1 and TRBJ1-2, with 7 bases aligning to TRBD1. The CDR3 loop spans 13 amino acids. From germline, CDR1 is SGHAT and CDR2 FQDESV (reference sequence). The trim removed 4 bases at V and 4 bases at J, leaving 3 bases unmatched.

V is TRBV9 and J is TRBJ2-1; D unclear. V dropped 4 bases and J dropped 1 base, with 9 bases sitting between them. This CDR3 region has 14 residues. Germline values: CDR1 SGDLS, CDR2 YYNGEE. The CDR3 sequence: CASSPLKSYNEQFF. DNA for the CDR3: TGTGCCAGCAGCCCGTTAAAATCCTACAATGAGCAGTTCTTC.

The chain is built from TRBV11-1 and TRBJ2-1; D possibly corresponds to TRBD1 (6 bases). CDR1 and CDR2 from the germline V gene are SGHAT and FQDESV (reference sequence). The CDR3 has 13 residues. Trimming removed 0 bases from V and 7 bases from J, with 7 bases in between. CDR3 bases: TGTGCCAGCAGCTTAGCGGGACAAAATGAGCAGTTCTTC. It translates to CASSLAGQNEQFF.

This clone was observed a single time. The gene calls are TRBV6-6 and TRBJ2-1; D remains ambiguous. There are 14 residues in the CDR3. Per the germline V gene, CDR1 is MNHNY and CDR2 is SVGAGI (reference sequence). The ends were cut back, 4 bases at V and 8 bases at J, with 15 bases in the middle. CDR3 nucleotides: TGTGCCAGCAGTTTGCTAAGCCTCCTCGATGAGCAGTTCTTC. Translating gives CASSLLSLLDEQFF.

The J gene is TRBJ1-1, the V gene TRBV27; D not certain. The CDR3 extends over 15 amino acids. Germline CDR1 and CDR2: MNHEY and SMNVEV (reference sequence). V gave up 2 bases and J gave up 1 base, with 11 bases separating them. In nucleotides, the CDR3 is TGTGCCAGCAGTTTAATGCGGGATGGGAACACTGAAGCTTTCTTT. It specifies CASSLMRDGNTEAFF.

The chain combines TRBV4-1 with TRBJ1-4; D may be TRBD1 (5 bases). With 4 bases removed from V and 5 bases from J, the gap between germline ends came to 20 bases. CDR1 MGHRA and CDR2 YSYEKL come from the germline V gene. The CDR3 runs to 17 residues. CDR3 sequence: CASSPSDFRALNEKLFF. CDR3 coding DNA: TGCGCCAGCAGCCCGTCTGACTTCAGGGCCTTAAATGAAAAACTGTTTTTT.

The gene calls are TRBV5-6 and TRBJ1-2; possibly TRBD1 for D (5 bases). CDR1 and CDR2 (germline): SGHDT, YYEEEE. V was cut by 0 bases and J by 0 bases, with 18 bases left in between. The CDR3 spans 18 residues. In DNA form, the CDR3 reads TGTGCCAGCAGCTTGGAGGCTGCGTGGGACGGAACTAACTATGGCTACACCTTC. The encoded protein is CASSLEAAWDGTNYGYTF.

The V and J genes are TRBV6-1 and TRBJ1-1; no clear D. Between the trimmed V and J ends, which lost 6 bases and 4 bases, there was a span of 18 bases. In germline, CDR1 is MNHNS, CDR2 SASEGT. The CDR3 has 15 residues. The CDR3 is CASRAARKAFTEAFF. The CDR3, as DNA: TGTGCCAGCAGGGCGGCAAGGAAGGCCTTCACTGAAGCTTTCTTT.

V is TRBV2 and J is TRBJ2-5; D call uncertain. Trimming took 6 bases from V and 5 from J, leaving 10 bases between them. CDR3 size: 12 residues. CDR1 is SNHLY and CDR2 is FYNNEI in the germline V gene. CDR3 protein: CASRDNPETQYF. The CDR3, as DNA: TGTGCCAGCAGAGACAACCCCGAGACCCAGTACTTC.

In regard to this clone: The same CDR3 also results from other DNA sequences found in this sample. CDR3 bases: TGTGCCAGCAGGAGGGACAGTAGCTACGAGCAGTACTTC. Its translation is CASRRDSSYEQYF. The chain has TRBV6-1 and TRBJ2-7, with 7 positions matching TRBD1. The germline gives CDR1 MNHNS, CDR2 SASEGT. The CDR3 consists of 13 residues. J gave up 3 bases and V 6 bases, and 5 bases lay outside the gene matches.

The V call is TRBV9, the J call TRBJ1-1, with D unresolved. Germline V CDR1 and CDR2: SGDLS, YYNGEE. V lost 0 bases and J 4 bases, leaving 19 bases between the germline ends. The CDR3 sequence is 17 residues long. CDR3 in amino acids: CASSVGSYGPGFTEAFF. CDR3 in DNA: TGTGCCAGCAGCGTAGGAAGCTATGGGCCTGGCTTCACTGAAGCTTTCTTT.

The CDR3 DNA sequence: TGTGCCAGCAGTCCCTCTCTAGGGGAGGCGTCCTACGAGCAGTACTTC. It encodes CASSPSLGEASYEQYF. The chain is built from TRBV27 and TRBJ2-7; possible D gene TRBD2, 6 bases. The V gene's germline CDR1 is MNHEY and CDR2 SMNVEV (reference sequence). This CDR3 region has 16 residues. Deletions cut 5 bases from V and 1 base from J, with 18 bases between.

The chain carries TRBV4-1 and TRBJ2-7, with D possibly matching TRBD1 (5 bases). The CDR3 consists of 13 residues. The V gene lost 5 bases and the J gene lost 3 bases, with 11 bases spanning the gap. The germline V gene encodes CDR1 MGHRA and CDR2 YSYEKL. CDR3 sequence reads: CASSEGEDYEQYF. DNA for the CDR3: TGCGCCAGCAGCGAAGGGGAAGACTACGAGCAGTACTTC.

This clone appeared once. J is TRBJ1-1 and V is TRBV10-2, with 9 nucleotides matching TRBD1. CDR3 length: 11 amino acids. With V trimmed by 7 bases and J by 8 bases, 2 bases remained unmatched. CDR1 WSHSY and CDR2 SAAADI come from the germline V gene. The CDR3 protein is CASIQGAEAFF. CDR3 sequence (DNA): TGCGCCAGCATACAGGGGGCGGAAGCTTTCTTT.

The chain uses TRBV5-1 and TRBJ2-1; 8 positions match TRBD2. The CDR3 is made up of 19 amino acids. Germline assignment: CDR1 SGHRS and CDR2 YFSETQ. V gave up 0 bases and J gave up 1 base; unmatched junction bases: 12. CDR3 bases: TGCGCCAGCAGCTTGGCCCAAAGCGGGAGTCAAAGGTCCTACAATGAGCAGTTCTTC. Amino acids: CASSLAQSGSQRSYNEQFF.

The chain recombines TRBV10-3 with TRBJ1-1; TRBD1 might be the D (5 bases). Germline loops: CDR1 ENHRY, CDR2 SYGVKD. This CDR3 is built from 13 residues. V gave up 6 bases and J gave up 1 base, with 9 bases separating them. The CDR3 DNA reads TGTGCCATCAGGGGGGGAGGGAACACTGAAGCTTTCTTT. Translating it yields CAIRGGGNTEAFF.

This chain uses TRBV10-1 with TRBJ2-5; D assignment may be TRBD1 or TRBD2 (5 bases each). Looked up from germline, CDR1 is WNHNN and CDR2 is SYGVQD (reference sequence). Trimming removed 0 bases from V and 4 bases from J, with 15 bases in between. The CDR3 sequence is 16 residues long. CDR3 loop: CASSESRGRMGETQYF. The CDR3 DNA sequence: TGCGCCAGCAGTGAGTCTCGGGGCAGGATGGGAGAGACCCAGTACTTC.

V is TRBV27 and J is TRBJ1-2; TRBD1 agrees at 10 bases. V was clipped by 0 bases and J by 7 bases; unmatched bases: 8. Germline V gene data show CDR1 as MNHEY and CDR2 as SMNVEV (reference sequence). The CDR3 totals 16 residues. The CDR3 nucleotides read TGTGCCAGCAGTTTATCTGCCGGGACAGGGGTATTTGGCTACACCTTC. This encodes CASSLSAGTGVFGYTF.

This rearrangement joins TRBV6-1 to TRBJ1-5, with TRBD1 matching 8 bases. Germline V gene data show CDR1 as MNHNS and CDR2 as SASEGT. Germline trimming cut 6 bases from V and 7 bases from J; bases unmatched to any gene: 8. The CDR3 is 14 residues long. CDR3 protein: CASRRTGFIQPQHF. The CDR3 DNA sequence: TGTGCCAGCAGAAGGACAGGGTTTATCCAGCCCCAGCATTTT.

This chain joins TRBV20-1 and TRBJ2-2; D uncertain. Germline V gene data show CDR1 as DFQATT and CDR2 as SNEGSKA (reference sequence). Trimming shortened V by 3 bases and J by 6 bases, and 5 bases separated the two germline ends. The CDR3 has 11 amino acids. The DNA for the CDR3 is TGCAGTGCTAGGCAGGCCGGGGAGCTGTTTTTT. It codes for CSARQAGELFF.

The rearrangement joins TRBV27 to TRBJ2-7; D is tentatively TRBD1 or TRBD2 (5 bases each). Trimming stripped 5 bases from V and 2 bases from J, with 13 bases between. Looked up from germline, CDR1 is MNHEY and CDR2 is SMNVEV (reference sequence). This CDR3 region has 14 residues. CDR3 coding DNA: TGTGCCAGCAGTCAACGGGACCGTCCCTACGAGCAGTACTTC. It codes for CASSQRDRPYEQYF.

The chain is built from TRBV27 and TRBJ2-7, with 9 bases identical to TRBD1. Germline V gene sequence: CDR1 MNHEY, CDR2 SMNVEV (reference sequence). The CDR3 runs to 14 residues. V was pared by 3 bases and J by 5 bases, with 5 bases of the junction left unmatched. Here the CDR3 reads CASSFGDRVDEQYF. CDR3 sequence (DNA): TGTGCCAGCAGTTTCGGGGACAGGGTGGACGAGCAGTACTTC.

The genes are TRBV6-6 and TRBJ2-5; 7 nucleotides align to TRBD2. The CDR3 is made up of 16 amino acids. V trimming: 6 bases; J trimming: 1 base; junction bases outside the gene matches: 11. Per germline, CDR1 MNHNY and CDR2 SVGAGI (reference sequence). In nucleotides, the CDR3 is TGTGCCAGCAGACCTGACCGAGGACTAGTCCAAGAGACCCAGTACTTC. Translated: CASRPDRGLVQETQYF.

This sequence joins TRBV27 and TRBJ1-6; D is unresolved. Germline-derived CDR1 and CDR2 are MNHEY and SMNVEV (reference sequence). V lost 5 bases, J lost 3 bases, and 8 bases lay in between. The length of the CDR3 is 14 residues. CDR3 region: CASSQQDYNSPLHF. DNA of the CDR3: TGTGCCAGCAGTCAGCAGGACTATAATTCACCCCTCCACTTT.

The rearrangement uses TRBV25-1 and TRBJ2-3; D unresolved. Germline V gene lookup returns CDR1 MGHDK and CDR2 SYGVNS. V was clipped by 1 base and J by 4 bases, with 9 bases between them. This CDR3 region has 14 residues. CDR3 coding DNA: TGTGCCAGCAGTGAATTGGCCCCCGCAGATACGCAGTATTTT. This encodes CASSELAPADTQYF.

In DNA, the CDR3 is TGCGCCAGCAGCTTGGAGGGATCCTTATACGAGCAGTACTTC. This encodes CASSLEGSLYEQYF. This chain uses TRBV5-1 with TRBJ2-7; D not certain. The germline V gene has CDR1 SGHRS and CDR2 YFSETQ. Trimming took 0 bases from V and 4 from J, leaving 11 bases between them. CDR3 size: 14 residues.